Sequencing of this T cell receptor beta chain was carried out in a study of T cell repertoires in ileal Crohn's disease. Whole-study context: Around 40% were active smokers at surgery; median disease duration was approximately 8.5 years.

Each sample's TCRB immunosequencing used 500 to 550 nanograms of biopsy DNA. The protocol was immunoSEQ multiplex PCR, while the TCRdb copy is restricted to in-frame clones and leaves out a portion. This sample has 8,000 or so clones, with 77% found just once. Study findings and constraints: Endoscopic recurrence occurred in every patient whose clonality exceeded 26.8%.

This clone was seen a handful of times. Its matching antigen is unknown. With 4 bases clipped from V and 2 bases from J, the junction kept 0 bases outside the gene matches. CDR1 and CDR2 from the germline V gene are SGHDT and YYEEEE. CDR3 size: 14 residues. The specimen was ileal tissue. J is TRBJ2-6 and V is TRBV5-6; 7 bases agree with TRBD2. This receptor was identified in an adult with Crohn's disease. CDR3 DNA: TGTGCCAGCAGCAGCGGGGCTGGGGCCAACGTCCTGACTTTC. Its translation: CASSSGAGANVLTF.